These 30 T cell receptor beta chains were sequenced from one sample in a study of blood T cell repertoires in COVID-19. This table comes from immunoSEQ multiplex PCR, and its TCRdb copy is limited to in-frame clones, with some not included. The table has 120,000 to 150,000 clones, 85% seen once. The sequencing sample was made of peripheral blood. The receptors here all came from a woman between 35 and 50 years old with active or convalescent COVID-19.

The chain employs TRBV10-3 and TRBJ1-1; TRBD1 is a possible D gene (6 bases). The CDR3 has 14 residues. Germline lookup yields CDR1 ENHRY and CDR2 SYGVKD. V lost 3 bases, J lost 4 bases, and 12 bases lay in between. The CDR3 sequence is CAISDGVGATEAFF. CDR3 DNA sequence: TGTGCCATCAGTGATGGGGTGGGGGCCACTGAAGCTTTCTTT.

The chain is built from TRBV27 and TRBJ2-7; the match to TRBD2 covers 7 bases. With V trimmed by 2 bases and J by 2 bases, 3 bases remained unmatched. In germline, CDR1 is MNHEY, CDR2 SMNVEV (reference sequence). The CDR3 has 14 amino acids. This CDR3 reads CASSLTGGAYEQYF. CDR3 in DNA: TGTGCCAGCAGTTTAACTGGGGGGGCCTACGAGCAGTACTTC.

The chain combines TRBV2 with TRBJ2-2; 8 bases agree with TRBD1. This CDR3 has 13 residues. Germline V gene data show CDR1 as SNHLY and CDR2 as FYNNEI. The junction had 6 bases not matched to a gene; V was cut back by 9 bases and J by 6 bases. CDR3 region: CASRTGTAGELFF. CDR3 in DNA: TGTGCCAGTCGGACAGGGACGGCCGGGGAGCTGTTTTTT.

This clone was detected only once. This chain connects TRBV3-1 (or the pseudogene TRBV3-2) to TRBJ1-5; D gene unclear. Germline V gene lookup returns CDR1 LGHDT and CDR2 YNNKEL (reference sequence). V lost 0 bases and J 9 bases, leaving 15 bases between the germline ends. The CDR3 consists of 15 residues. The CDR3 nucleotides are TGTGCCAGCAGCCAAGATAGCAGCGTCTCCCGGCCCCAGCATTTT. It codes for CASSQDSSVSRPQHF.

The V call is TRBV28, the J call TRBJ2-2, with a tentative D call TRBD1 (6 bases). The V gene lost 4 bases and the J gene lost 3 bases, with 12 bases spanning the gap. CDR3 length equals 15 residues. Germline CDR1 is MDHEN and CDR2 is SYDVKM. CDR3 residues: CASSSYREDTGELFF. The CDR3 DNA is TGTGCCAGCAGTTCCTACAGGGAAGACACCGGGGAGCTGTTTTTT.

The rearrangement links TRBV10-3 to TRBJ2-7; tentative D call: TRBD1 (5 bases). The ends were cut back, 4 bases at V and 5 bases at J, with 15 bases in the middle. This CDR3 is built from 14 residues. Germline values: CDR1 ENHRY, CDR2 SYGVKD. The CDR3 protein is CAISVGRAVHEQYF. The DNA for the CDR3 is TGTGCCATCAGTGTCGGCAGGGCGGTCCACGAGCAGTACTTC.

The chain uses TRBV4-1 and TRBJ2-5, with D possibly matching TRBD2 (7 bases). This CDR3 region has 16 residues. Trimming left V 0 bases short and J 1 base short, with 12 bases between. The germline V gene encodes CDR1 MGHRA and CDR2 YSYEKL. The CDR3 region has the DNA TGCGCCAGCAGCCAAGAAGGCCGGGGGGCCCAAGAGACCCAGTACTTC. Its protein is CASSQEGRGAQETQYF.

The chain is built from TRBV21-1 and TRBJ2-5; the D segment call TRBD1 is taken from the table without a DNA check. TRBV21-1 is given as a pseudogene. The CDR3 has 14 residues. The CDR3 DNA is TGTGCCAGCAGCTGCCGCAGGGCCCAAGAGACCCAGTACTTC. Translation: CASSCRRAQETQYF.

As concerns this clone: One junction end disagrees with the germline gene, perhaps due to a read error. The gene calls are TRBV7-9 and TRBJ2-1; TRBD1 matches at 10 bases. Germline lookup yields CDR1 SEHNR and CDR2 FQNEAQ (reference sequence). CDR3 length: 12 amino acids. CDR3 amino acids: CASSLPDRGVVF. DNA for the CDR3: TGTGCCAGCAGCTTACCGGACAGGGGGGTAGTCTTC.

This chain uses TRBV28 with TRBJ2-3, with 11 bases identical to TRBD2. Germline assignment: CDR1 MDHEN and CDR2 SYDVKM. Trimming at V came to 6 bases and at J to 7 bases, leaving 9 bases not matched to a gene. The CDR3 spans 15 residues. CDR3 sequence: CASRHFGTSGNTQYF. CDR3 coding DNA: TGTGCCAGCAGACATTTCGGGACTAGCGGAAATACGCAGTATTTT.

This clone was counted ten times or more. V usage is TRBV2 and J usage is TRBJ2-1; 12 bases fit TRBD1. V shed 6 bases and J 8 bases; nucleotides not matched to a gene: 2. CDR3 length: 13 residues. Germline CDR1 reads SNHLY; CDR2 reads FYNNEI. CDR3 amino acids: CASSRDRGHEQFF. In nucleotides, the CDR3 is TGTGCCAGCAGCCGGGACAGGGGGCATGAGCAGTTCTTC.

This chain connects TRBV4-2 to TRBJ1-1; D remains ambiguous. Trimming removed 0 bases at V and 1 base at J, with 6 bases between. Germline V gene data show CDR1 as LGHNA and CDR2 as YNFKEQ. The CDR3 totals 14 residues. In nucleotides, the CDR3 is TGTGCCAGCAGCCAAGATGTCGGGAACACTGAAGCTTTCTTT. Translated, it gives CASSQDVGNTEAFF.

The chain is built from TRBV27 and TRBJ2-5, with a tentative D call TRBD1 (6 bases). The CDR3 extends over 13 amino acids. In germline, CDR1 is MNHEY, CDR2 SMNVEV (reference sequence). Trimming left V 7 bases short and J 4 bases short, with 13 bases between. CDR3 protein: CASMRNRAETQYF. The CDR3 region has the DNA TGTGCCAGCATGAGGAACAGGGCAGAGACCCAGTACTTC.

V usage is TRBV3-1 (or the pseudogene TRBV3-2) and J usage is TRBJ2-3, with D possibly matching TRBD1 (5 bases). This CDR3 has 15 amino acids. The germline V gene has CDR1 LGHDT and CDR2 YNNKEL (reference sequence). V lost 4 bases and J 4 bases, leaving 15 bases between the germline ends. The CDR3 bases are TGTGCCAGCAGCCCCAGGGAACTACTTTCAGATACGCAGTATTTT. Its translation: CASSPRELLSDTQYF.

This chain links TRBV28 with TRBJ1-3, with D hard to call. Germline CDR1 reads MDHEN; CDR2 reads SYDVKM. Trimming pared 8 bases from V and 0 bases from J, leaving 8 bases between. The CDR3 covers 13 residues. The CDR3 reads CASEESSGNTIYF. CDR3 in DNA: TGTGCCAGCGAAGAGAGCTCTGGAAACACCATATATTTT.

The chain couples TRBV15 to TRBJ1-1, with D hard to call. The CDR3 is 13 amino acids. Germline CDR1 and CDR2: LNHNV and YYDKDF (reference sequence). The V and J ends lost 8 bases and 6 bases respectively, with 16 bases between them. The CDR3 region is CATGWAGEAEAFF. The CDR3 DNA reads as TGTGCCACCGGATGGGCTGGGGAGGCTGAAGCTTTCTTT.

The chain couples TRBV6-5 to TRBJ2-7; D is possibly TRBD2 (6 bases). The CDR3 consists of 16 residues. The germline gives CDR1 MNHEY, CDR2 SVGAGI. Trimming removed 2 bases at V and 2 bases at J, with 16 bases between. CDR3 region: CASSYKAGTWTYEQYF. The CDR3 nucleotides are TGTGCCAGCAGTTACAAAGCCGGGACTTGGACCTACGAGCAGTACTTC.

V usage is TRBV5-6 and J usage is TRBJ2-6; D may be TRBD2 (5 bases). V was cut by 0 bases and J by 5 bases, with 9 bases left in between. This CDR3 is built from 15 residues. CDR1 and CDR2 from the germline V gene are SGHDT and YYEEEE. Written as DNA, the CDR3 is TGTGCCAGCAGCTTGGCCGGGATGCGGGCCAACGTCCTGACTTTC. Translated: CASSLAGMRANVLTF.

V is TRBV11-2 and J is TRBJ1-2; 7 bases are a match to TRBD1. V trimming: 1 base; J trimming: 4 bases; junction bases outside the gene matches: 3. Germline V gene data show CDR1 as SGHAT and CDR2 as FQNNGV. This CDR3 spans 14 amino acids. For the CDR3, the DNA is TGTGCCAGCAGCTTAGGACAGGGAGGCTATGGCTACACCTTC. Its protein product is CASSLGQGGYGYTF.

Ten or more counts support this clone. The V and J genes are TRBV29-1 and TRBJ2-3; D is perhaps TRBD1 (6 bases). Trimming stripped 7 bases from V and 0 bases from J, with 17 bases between. The CDR3 runs 15 residues. CDR1 is SQVTM and CDR2 is ANQGSEA in the germline V gene. Here the CDR3 reads CSAWGTTLSTDTQYF. The CDR3 DNA follows: TGCAGCGCCTGGGGGACAACTCTCAGCACAGATACGCAGTATTTT.

The chain joins TRBV4-2 to TRBJ2-3; a weak D match, TRBD2 (5 bases). V shed 4 bases and J shed 1 base, with 15 bases lying between them. The CDR3 extends over 16 amino acids. Per germline, CDR1 LGHNA and CDR2 YNFKEQ. The CDR3 DNA reads TGTGCCAGCAGCCCCTCCCCCGGACTGGGCACAGATACGCAGTATTTT. Protein sequence: CASSPSPGLGTDTQYF.

The V gene is TRBV7-2, the J gene TRBJ1-2; tentatively, D is TRBD1 (5 bases). V lost 2 bases, J lost 2 bases, and 15 bases lay in between. This CDR3 has 16 residues. Germline lookup yields CDR1 SGHTA and CDR2 FQGNSA. CDR3 coding DNA: TGTGCCAGCAGCTTATCGATGGCAGGGTTCAACTATGGCTACACCTTC. Its translation: CASSLSMAGFNYGYTF.

CDR3 region: CASSYSTSARGQYF. The CDR3 nucleotides read TGTGCCAGCAGTTACTCTACTAGCGCTCGGGGCCAGTACTTC. The chain combines TRBV6-5 with TRBJ2-5; TRBD2 matches at 7 bases. V lost 0 bases and J lost 10; bases outside the gene matches: 8. The germline V gene encodes CDR1 MNHEY and CDR2 SVGAGI. The CDR3 totals 14 residues.

V and J are TRBV11-2 and TRBJ2-1, with D perhaps matching TRBD2 (7 bases). The CDR3 contains 14 residues. The germline CDR1 and CDR2 sequences are SGHAT and FQNNGV. Trimming left V 3 bases short and J 8 bases short, with 14 bases between. The DNA for the CDR3 is TGTGCCAGCAGCTTGATAGGGGGGGCCGATGAGCAGTTCTTC. Translation gives CASSLIGGADEQFF. The full variable domain, in which reference TRBV11-2 and TRBJ2-1 provide the parts outside the CDR3, is EAGVAQSPRYKIIEKRQSVAFWCNPISGHATLYWYQQILGQGPKLLIQFQNNGVVDDSQLPKDRFSAERLKGVDSTLKIQPAKLEDSAVYLCASSLIGGADEQFFGPGTRLTVL.

The chain joins TRBV18 to TRBJ1-1; maybe TRBD1 (5 bases). The CDR3 totals 14 residues. V lost 3 bases, J lost 11 bases, and 19 bases lay in between. The germline gives CDR1 KGHSH, CDR2 LQKENI. The CDR3 loop reads CASSPASGPPGAFF. CDR3 sequence (DNA): TGTGCCAGCTCACCCGCCTCTGGTCCGCCAGGGGCTTTCTTT.

The V gene is TRBV5-1, the J gene TRBJ1-1, with a tentative D call TRBD1 (6 bases). Looked up from germline, CDR1 is SGHRS and CDR2 is YFSETQ. This CDR3 spans 14 amino acids. Trimming removed 1 base from V and 4 bases from J, with 11 bases in between. The CDR3 region has the DNA TGCGCCAGCAGCTTGAGGCAGGGGAGCACTGAAGCTTTCTTT. It codes for CASSLRQGSTEAFF. The full variable domain, rest sourced from reference TRBV5-1 and TRBJ1-1, is KAGVTQTPRYLIKTRGQQVTLSCSPISGHRSVSWYQQTPGQGLQFLFEYFSETQRNKGNFPGRFSGRQFSNSRSEMNVSTLELGDSALYLCASSLRQGSTEAFFGQGTRLTVV.

This clone showed up just a few times. The V gene is TRBV12-3 or TRBV12-4, the J gene TRBJ1-5; D gene ambiguous. The CDR3 has 13 residues. Trimming left V 5 bases short and J 9 bases short, with 14 bases between. CDR3 bases: TGTGCCAGCAGTCCTATTGAGGGTGGGCCCCAGCATTTT. This codes for CASSPIEGGPQHF.

The J gene is TRBJ2-7, the V gene TRBV4-3, with unresolved D. There are 15 residues in the CDR3. Germline V gene lookup returns CDR1 LGHNA and CDR2 YSLEER. V gave up 0 bases and J gave up 0 bases, with 9 bases separating them. The CDR3 coding sequence is TGCGCCAGCAGCCAAGACAGGTTTAGCTCCTACGAGCAGTACTTC. It encodes CASSQDRFSSYEQYF.

The chain has TRBV19 and TRBJ1-2; TRBD1 agrees at 9 bases. This CDR3 contains 15 residues. Trimming at V came to 3 bases and at J to 0 bases, leaving 2 bases not matched to a gene. Germline V gene data show CDR1 as LNHDA and CDR2 as SQIVND (reference sequence). CDR3 nucleotides: TGTGCCAGTAGTATGGGGACAGGGACTAACTATGGCTACACCTTC. Translating gives CASSMGTGTNYGYTF.

V usage is TRBV4-2 and J usage is TRBJ1-3, with 7 bases that match TRBD1. CDR3 length: 18 amino acids. Trimming removed 1 base from V and 2 bases from J; junction bases left unmatched: 11. The germline V gene has CDR1 LGHNA and CDR2 YNFKEQ. The CDR3 DNA sequence: TGTGCCAGCAGCCAAGGGGCAGGGGGAGCCCTCCCTGGAAACACCATATATTTT. Translation: CASSQGAGGALPGNTIYF.